Listed here are 13 T cell receptor beta chains from one sample, sequenced in a study of cytomegalovirus exposure and HLA in healthy donors. The PCR had 60 Vbeta and 13 Jbeta primers. Assay used: immunoSEQ multiplex PCR; TCRdb lists only in-frame clones, some missing. Of about 120,000 clones in the sample, less than 80% are singletons; the top ten hold more than 8%. What was sequenced was PBMCs. The source of these receptors is a woman in her thirties or forties in good health and CMV-seropositive.

The V gene is TRBV28, the J gene TRBJ1-2; maybe TRBD1 (6 bases). The CDR3 has 14 amino acids. Germline lookup yields CDR1 MDHEN and CDR2 SYDVKM. With 3 bases removed from V and 10 bases from J, the gap between germline ends came to 18 bases. CDR3 sequence (DNA): TGTGCCAGCAGTTTCCCTCTCCTACAGGGCGTCTACACCTTC. Translating it yields CASSFPLLQGVYTF.

In this sample, this clone turned up a few times. J is TRBJ1-1 and V is TRBV29-1; D is unresolved. There are 11 residues in the CDR3. V shed 4 bases and J shed 2 bases, with 5 bases lying between them. Germline V CDR1 and CDR2: SQVTM, ANQGSEA. CDR3 sequence reads: CSVGANTEAFF. The CDR3 DNA reads TGCAGCGTTGGGGCAAACACTGAAGCTTTCTTT.

The gene calls are TRBV18 and TRBJ1-1; 9 bases are a match to TRBD1. The CDR3 is made up of 15 amino acids. V shed 5 bases, J shed 1 base, and the junction held 5 bases outside the gene matches. Germline CDR1 KGHSH, CDR2 LQKENI. CDR3: CASSSTGGTNTEAFF. The CDR3 coding sequence is TGTGCCAGCTCATCAACAGGGGGCACGAACACTGAAGCTTTCTTT.

The chain employs TRBV27 and TRBJ2-1; 12 bases are shared with TRBD2. Germline V lookup: CDR1 MNHEY, CDR2 SMNVEV (reference sequence). Trimming removed 4 bases from V and 4 bases from J; junction bases left unmatched: 2. This CDR3 is built from 15 residues. The CDR3 loop is CASSSGLAGYNEQFF. The CDR3, as DNA: TGTGCCAGCAGTTCCGGACTAGCGGGATACAATGAGCAGTTCTTC.

The V gene is TRBV6-1, the J gene TRBJ1-1; 7 nucleotides align to TRBD1. The CDR3 consists of 14 residues. The germline CDR1 and CDR2 sequences are MNHNS and SASEGT. The trim removed 3 bases at V and 5 bases at J, leaving 6 bases unmatched. This CDR3 is CASSDTGDPTEAFF. In DNA form, the CDR3 reads TGTGCCAGCAGTGATACAGGGGACCCTACTGAAGCTTTCTTT.

The chain has TRBV28 and TRBJ2-3, with D possibly matching TRBD2 (6 bases). The CDR3 totals 14 residues. Germline values: CDR1 MDHEN, CDR2 SYDVKM. With 2 bases removed from V and 0 bases from J, the gap between germline ends came to 6 bases. Here the CDR3 DNA reads TGTGCCAGCAGTTTAGGAGGGAGCACAGATACGCAGTATTTT. Translation: CASSLGGSTDTQYF.

The chain employs TRBV18 and TRBJ2-7, with a possible D match to TRBD1 (6 bases). The germline V gene encodes CDR1 KGHSH and CDR2 LQKENI. V lost 3 bases and J lost 5, with 17 bases in between. CDR3 length: 15 amino acids. CDR3 region: CASSPQQGTADEQYF. The DNA for the CDR3 is TGTGCCAGCTCACCTCAACAGGGTACCGCGGACGAGCAGTACTTC.

The genes are TRBV6-5 and TRBJ1-2, with no clear D. V was shortened by 5 bases and J by 4 bases, with 14 bases between the two germline ends. From germline, CDR1 is MNHEY and CDR2 SVGAGI. This CDR3 comprises 14 residues. The chain's CDR3 is CASSPSEVFYGYTF. In nucleotides, the CDR3 is TGTGCCAGCAGTCCTAGTGAGGTTTTCTATGGCTACACCTTC.

This chain uses TRBV30 with TRBJ2-7; perhaps TRBD1 as D (8 bases). CDR3 length: 14 residues. Germline V gene lookup returns CDR1 GTSNPN and CDR2 SVGIG (reference sequence). The V gene lost 1 base and the J gene lost 0 bases, with 10 bases spanning the gap. CDR3 protein: CAWSDRGGSYEQYF. The CDR3 DNA reads TGTGCCTGGAGTGACAGGGGGGGCTCCTACGAGCAGTACTTC.

This clone came up a few times. The CDR3 nucleotides read TGCGCCAGCAGTGATGAGGGAACCTACTATGGCTACACCTTC. Protein product: CASSDEGTYYGYTF. The chain recombines TRBV10-2 with TRBJ1-2; D call uncertain. Germline V gene sequence: CDR1 WSHSY, CDR2 SAAADI. The CDR3 length is 14 residues. Trimming cost V 3 bases and J 3 bases, with 11 bases left between them.

The chain links TRBV14 to TRBJ2-2, with TRBD1 matching over 9 bases. Losses at the gene ends were 3 bases for V and 2 bases for J; bases not matched to a gene: 4. The germline CDR1 and CDR2 sequences are SGHDN and FVKESK. This CDR3 is built from 16 residues. The CDR3 coding sequence is TGTGCCAGCAGCCAGAGGACAGGGGTCAACACCGGGGAGCTGTTTTTT. This gives the protein CASSQRTGVNTGELFF.

The chain joins TRBV7-2 to TRBJ2-7; 7 positions agree with TRBD2. V dropped 3 bases and J dropped 3; count of bases not matched to a gene: 2. Germline V lookup: CDR1 SGHTA, CDR2 FQGNSA. This CDR3 comprises 13 residues. CDR3 in amino acids: CASSLTSSYEQYF. In nucleotides, the CDR3 is TGTGCCAGCAGCTTGACTAGCAGCTACGAGCAGTACTTC. Complete variable domain (other parts from reference TRBV7-2 and TRBJ2-7): GAGVSQSPSNKVTEKGKDVELRCDPISGHTALYWYRQSLGQGLEFLIYFQGNSAPDKSGLPSDRFSAERTGGSVSTLTIQRTQQEDSAVYLCASSLTSSYEQYFGPGTRLTVT.

This CDR3 reads CASSVRTGNPRSYTF. The CDR3 region has the DNA TGCGCCAGCAGCGTTAGGACAGGGAACCCCCGCAGCTACACCTTC. V gene TRBV5-1 combines with J gene TRBJ1-2; 8 bases fit TRBD1. V lost 4 bases and J lost 9; bases outside the gene matches: 14. Germline lookup yields CDR1 SGHRS and CDR2 YFSETQ. CDR3 size: 15 residues.